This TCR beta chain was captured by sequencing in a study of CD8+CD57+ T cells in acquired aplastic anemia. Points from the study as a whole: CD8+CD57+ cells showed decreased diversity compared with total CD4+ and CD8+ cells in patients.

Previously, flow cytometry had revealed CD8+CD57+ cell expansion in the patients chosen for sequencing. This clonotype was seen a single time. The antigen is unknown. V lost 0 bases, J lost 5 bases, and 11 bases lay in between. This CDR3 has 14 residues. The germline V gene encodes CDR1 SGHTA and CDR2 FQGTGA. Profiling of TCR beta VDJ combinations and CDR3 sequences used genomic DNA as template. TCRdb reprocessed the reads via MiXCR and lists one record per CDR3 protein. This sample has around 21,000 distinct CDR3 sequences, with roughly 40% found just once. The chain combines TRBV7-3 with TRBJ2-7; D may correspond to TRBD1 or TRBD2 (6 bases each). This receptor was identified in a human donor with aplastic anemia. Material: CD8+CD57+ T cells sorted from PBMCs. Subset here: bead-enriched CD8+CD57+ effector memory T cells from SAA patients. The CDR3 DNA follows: TGTGCCAGCAGCTTAACAGGGGGGTATGACGAGCAGTACTTC. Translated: CASSLTGGYDEQYF.